This T cell receptor beta chain appears in the sequencing data of a study of Tregs in tolerant kidney transplant recipients. Across the study: Recipients received nonmyeloablative bone marrow transplants from related graft donors, with transient mixed chimerism.

Findings and limits, study-wide: Tolerant patients' donor-specific Tregs expanded beyond overall Tregs, suggesting antigen-driven growth. Nucleotide sequences could not be compared across some patients' samples due to primer changes.

Using immunoSEQ multiplex PCR, the repertoire was profiled, and TCRdb retains in-frame clones only, with some absent. Counted here are 69,000 or so clones, 70% to 90% occurring once; the ten biggest clones make up nearly 0.4%. The germline gives CDR1 SGHRS, CDR2 YFSETQ. There are 14 residues in the CDR3. The V end was cut by 4 bases, the J end by 4 bases, with 12 bases between. CD4+CD25+CD127- Tregs, CD4+CD25- non-Tregs, CD4 and CD8 cells were sorted. Concerning this clone: Its specificity is not known.

The source of this sequence is a human donor who received a combined kidney and bone marrow transplant. V usage is TRBV5-1 and J usage is TRBJ1-5; D may be TRBD1 (6 bases). This material consisted of CD4+ T cells from blood, taken before the transplant. CDR3 in amino acids: CASSDGGQNQPQHF. The CDR3 DNA reads as TGCGCCAGCAGCGACGGGGGGCAGAATCAGCCCCAGCATTTT.